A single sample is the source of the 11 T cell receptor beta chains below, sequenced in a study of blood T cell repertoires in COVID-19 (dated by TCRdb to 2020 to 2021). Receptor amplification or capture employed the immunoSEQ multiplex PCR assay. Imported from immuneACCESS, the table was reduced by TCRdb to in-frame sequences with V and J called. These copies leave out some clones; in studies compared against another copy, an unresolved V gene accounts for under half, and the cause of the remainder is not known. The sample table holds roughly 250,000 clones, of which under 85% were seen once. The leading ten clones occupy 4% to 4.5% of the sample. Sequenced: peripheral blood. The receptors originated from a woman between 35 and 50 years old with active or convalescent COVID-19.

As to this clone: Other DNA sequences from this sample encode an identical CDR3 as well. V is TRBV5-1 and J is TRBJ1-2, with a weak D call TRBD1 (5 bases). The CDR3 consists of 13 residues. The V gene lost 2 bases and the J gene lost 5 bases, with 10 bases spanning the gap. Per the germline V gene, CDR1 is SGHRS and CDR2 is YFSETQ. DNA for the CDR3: TGCGCCAGCAGCTTAGCGGGGGATTATGGCTACACCTTC. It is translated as CASSLAGDYGYTF.

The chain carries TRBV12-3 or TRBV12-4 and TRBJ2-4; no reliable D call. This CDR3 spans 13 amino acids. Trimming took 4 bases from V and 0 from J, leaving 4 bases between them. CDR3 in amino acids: CASSSLAKNIQYF. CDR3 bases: TGTGCCAGCAGTTCTCTAGCCAAAAACATTCAGTACTTC.

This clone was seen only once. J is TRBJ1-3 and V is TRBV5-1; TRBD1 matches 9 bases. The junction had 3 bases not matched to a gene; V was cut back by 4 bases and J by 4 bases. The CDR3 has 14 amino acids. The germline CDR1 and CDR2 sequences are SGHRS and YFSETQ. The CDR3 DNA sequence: TGCGCCAGCAGCCCCGGGACAGGGGGAAACACCATATATTTT. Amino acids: CASSPGTGGNTIYF.

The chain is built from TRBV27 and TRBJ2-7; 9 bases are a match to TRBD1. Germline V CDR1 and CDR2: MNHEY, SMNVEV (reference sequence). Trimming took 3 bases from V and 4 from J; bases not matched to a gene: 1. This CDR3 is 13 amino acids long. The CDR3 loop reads CASSFGQGYEQYF. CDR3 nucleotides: TGTGCCAGCAGTTTCGGACAGGGGTACGAGCAGTACTTC.

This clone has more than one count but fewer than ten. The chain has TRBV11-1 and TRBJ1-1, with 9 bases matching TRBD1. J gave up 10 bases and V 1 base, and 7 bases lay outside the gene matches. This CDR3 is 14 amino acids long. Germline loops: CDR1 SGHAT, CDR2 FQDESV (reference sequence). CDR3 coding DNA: TGTGCCAGCAGCTTAGAGGGGACAGGGTATGCAGCTTTCTTT. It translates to CASSLEGTGYAAFF.

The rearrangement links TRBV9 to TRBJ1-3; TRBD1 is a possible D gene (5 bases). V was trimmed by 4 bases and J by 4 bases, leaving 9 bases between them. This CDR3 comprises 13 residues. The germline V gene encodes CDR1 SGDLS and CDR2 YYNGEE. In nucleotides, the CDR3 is TGTGCCAGCAGCTTTCGGACAGGAAACACCATATATTTT. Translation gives CASSFRTGNTIYF.

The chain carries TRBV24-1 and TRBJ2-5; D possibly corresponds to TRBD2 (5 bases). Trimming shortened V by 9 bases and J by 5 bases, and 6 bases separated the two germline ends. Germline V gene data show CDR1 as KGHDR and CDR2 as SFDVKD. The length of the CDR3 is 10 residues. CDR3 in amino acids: CATWEETQYF. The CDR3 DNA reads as TGTGCCACCTGGGAGGAGACCCAGTACTTC.

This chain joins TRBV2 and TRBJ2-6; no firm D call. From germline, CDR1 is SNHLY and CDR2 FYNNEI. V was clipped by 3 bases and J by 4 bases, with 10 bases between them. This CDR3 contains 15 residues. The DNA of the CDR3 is TGTGCCAGCAGTGAGTCCACTCGGGGGGCCAACGTCCTGACTTTC. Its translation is CASSESTRGANVLTF.

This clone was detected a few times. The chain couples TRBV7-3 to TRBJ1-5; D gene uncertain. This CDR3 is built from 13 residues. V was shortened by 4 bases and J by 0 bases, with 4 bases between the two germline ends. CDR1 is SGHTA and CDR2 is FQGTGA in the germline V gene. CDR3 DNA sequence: TGTGCCAGCAGCTACATTAGCAATCAGCCCCAGCATTTT. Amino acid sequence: CASSYISNQPQHF.

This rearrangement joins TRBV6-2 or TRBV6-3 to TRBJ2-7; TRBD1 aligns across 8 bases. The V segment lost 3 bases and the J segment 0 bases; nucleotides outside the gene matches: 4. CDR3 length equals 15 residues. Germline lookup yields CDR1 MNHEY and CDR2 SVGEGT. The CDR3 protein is CASSYRTGSSYEQYV. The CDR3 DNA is TGTGCCAGCAGTTATCGGACAGGGAGCTCCTACGAGCAGTACGTC.

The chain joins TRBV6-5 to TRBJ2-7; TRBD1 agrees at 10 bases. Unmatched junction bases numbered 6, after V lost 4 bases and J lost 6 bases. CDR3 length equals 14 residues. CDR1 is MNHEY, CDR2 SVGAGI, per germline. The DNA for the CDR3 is TGTGCCAGCAGTTCAGGGACAGGGGCTGGCGAGCAGTACTTC. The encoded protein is CASSSGTGAGEQYF.